This T cell receptor beta chain was sequenced during a study of cytotoxic CD8 clonotypes in ibrutinib-treated CLL. Study-level background: The taking of response samples occurred after a median 12 months of treatment, with a range of 6 to 36.

This clone came up once. The CDR3 is made up of 13 amino acids. Per the germline V gene, CDR1 is GTSNPN and CDR2 is SVGIG (reference sequence). Trimming took 3 bases from V and 1 from J, leaving 7 bases between them. Roughly 2.2 micrograms of genomic DNA (from cryopreserved PBMCs) were used for TCR beta libraries. Clones were sequenced by immunoSEQ multiplex PCR, and TCRdb holds only the in-frame ones, with some missing. Of some 93,000 clones listed, approximately 78% were seen once; the top ten hold around 30%. This chain uses TRBV30 with TRBJ2-1; a weak D match, TRBD2 (6 bases). The sequence came from a human donor with chronic lymphocytic leukemia. The sample was PBMCs, taken after 12 months of ibrutinib treatment. CDR3 residues: CAWSRESYNEQFF. CDR3 coding DNA: TGTGCCTGGAGCCGGGAGTCCTACAATGAGCAGTTCTTC.